Below, 9 T cell receptor beta chains from the same sample are listed, as sequenced in a study of graft-versus-host responses after intestinal transplantation. Assay: immunoSEQ multiplex PCR; the TCRdb copy retains only in-frame clones and omits some. The sample has approximately 19,000 clones, around 39% seen once. Sequencing was performed on alloreactive CD4+ T cells from a mixed lymphocyte reaction culture, taken before intestinal transplant. Subset indicated: CFSE-low proliferating T cells sorted from roughly six-day pre-transplant mixed lymphocyte reaction (GvH or HvG direction). The source is a human patient who received an intestinal transplant.

This clone was seen only a few times. The chain uses TRBV19 and TRBJ2-7; possibly TRBD2 for D (6 bases). The CDR3 extends over 13 amino acids. Germline CDR1 and CDR2: LNHDA and SQIVND (reference sequence). V lost 2 bases to trimming and J lost 6 bases, with 11 bases between them. The DNA for the CDR3 is TGTGCCAGTAGTATATTTCGGGGGACCGAGCAGTACTTC. Translation gives CASSIFRGTEQYF.

This clone was detected a few times. The chain couples TRBV5-4 to TRBJ1-1, with 9 positions matching TRBD1. From germline, CDR1 is SGHNT and CDR2 YYREEE (reference sequence). After removal of 2 bases from V and 1 base from J, the junction contained 6 bases not matched to a gene. This CDR3 region has 16 residues. The CDR3 protein is CASSLPRGQGNTEAFF. CDR3 in DNA: TGTGCCAGCAGCTTACCCAGGGGACAGGGGAACACTGAAGCTTTCTTT.

The V gene is TRBV19, the J gene TRBJ1-2; D remains unclear. The ends were cut back, 0 bases at V and 7 bases at J, with 15 bases in the middle. The CDR3 contains 15 residues. Germline V lookup: CDR1 LNHDA, CDR2 SQIVND (reference sequence). CDR3 residues: CASSIEAARRGGYTF. CDR3 coding DNA: TGTGCCAGTAGTATAGAAGCGGCCCGACGAGGTGGCTACACCTTC.

There are a few counts of this clone. The chain employs TRBV9 and TRBJ1-3; D remains unclear. The length of the CDR3 is 16 residues. CDR1 SGDLS and CDR2 YYNGEE come from the germline V gene. Deletions cut 1 base from V and 1 base from J, with 12 bases between. CDR3 in DNA: TGTGCCAGCAGCGTAAGGGCAGTCGGGTCTGGAAACACCATATATTTT. Translating it yields CASSVRAVGSGNTIYF.

This clone was counted a few times. The chain carries TRBV9 and TRBJ2-2; D call uncertain. Germline V gene data show CDR1 as SGDLS and CDR2 as YYNGEE. The CDR3 consists of 15 residues. The V gene lost 1 base and the J gene lost 0 bases, with 7 bases spanning the gap. The CDR3 DNA is TGTGCCAGCAGCGTAACGACTGCGAACACCGGGGAGCTGTTTTTT. This codes for CASSVTTANTGELFF.

The rearrangement uses TRBV6-1 and TRBJ1-2; perhaps TRBD1 as D (5 bases). This CDR3 is 12 amino acids long. Trimming took 6 bases from V and 8 from J, leaving 13 bases between them. The germline V gene encodes CDR1 MNHNS and CDR2 SASEGT. This CDR3 is CASRGPGVGYTF. The DNA for the CDR3 is TGTGCCAGCAGGGGGCCCGGGGTCGGCTACACCTTC.

V gene TRBV29-1 combines with J gene TRBJ2-2, with 8 nucleotides matching TRBD2. J gave up 3 bases and V 6 bases, and 12 bases lay outside the gene matches. CDR1 is SQVTM and CDR2 is ANQGSEA in the germline V gene. The CDR3 extends over 16 amino acids. The CDR3 here is CSVVKNGGADTGELFF. The CDR3 coding sequence is TGCAGCGTGGTAAAGAACGGGGGGGCTGACACCGGGGAGCTGTTTTTT.

The chain combines TRBV5-4 with TRBJ2-7; the D gene is possibly TRBD2 (7 bases). V dropped 1 base and J dropped 4 bases, with 18 bases sitting between them. In germline, CDR1 is SGHNT, CDR2 YYREEE (reference sequence). This CDR3 is built from 16 residues. CDR3 bases: TGTGCCAGCAGCTTGACGTTACAGGGAGGGCGATACGAGCAGTACTTC. This gives the protein CASSLTLQGGRYEQYF.

This clone appeared a few times. The chain couples TRBV5-1 to TRBJ2-5; 7 bases match TRBD1. There are 14 residues in the CDR3. Germline V gene sequence: CDR1 SGHRS, CDR2 YFSETQ. Losses at the gene ends were 4 bases for V and 6 bases for J; bases not matched to a gene: 9. This CDR3 is CASSEQTGLKTQYF. CDR3 DNA: TGCGCCAGCAGCGAGCAGACAGGGTTAAAGACCCAGTACTTC.